This T cell receptor (beta chain) was retrieved from a study of identical twins. CDR1 and CDR2 from the germline V gene are MGHRA and YSYEKL. Trimming shortened V by 0 bases and J by 7 bases, and 3 bases separated the two germline ends. The CDR3 covers 11 residues. Unique molecular identifiers were present on the cDNA, which also gained a universal primer site by template switching. TCRdb passed the 5' RACE reads through MiXCR, listing each CDR3 protein once. The sample includes about 500,000 distinct CDR3 sequences, 14% of them seen just once. Study-wide points: Carriage of fewer insertions was seen in abundant cord blood beta clonotypes, whereas memory repertoires showed none. A cross-sectional statistical analysis, not follow-up of the same donors, supported the conclusions.

This clonotype was counted many times. The target antigen is unknown. Everyone who donated was a healthy Caucasian. The same data also contributed to another study, on yellow fever vaccine responses in identical twins.

This chain uses TRBV4-1 with TRBJ1-2; no firm D call. Sequencing was carried out using CD4+ T cells sorted from blood. This receptor was identified in a woman aged 18-30 years in good health. The CDR3 loop is CASSQETGYTF. The CDR3 DNA reads TGCGCCAGCAGCCAAGAGACTGGCTACACCTTC.